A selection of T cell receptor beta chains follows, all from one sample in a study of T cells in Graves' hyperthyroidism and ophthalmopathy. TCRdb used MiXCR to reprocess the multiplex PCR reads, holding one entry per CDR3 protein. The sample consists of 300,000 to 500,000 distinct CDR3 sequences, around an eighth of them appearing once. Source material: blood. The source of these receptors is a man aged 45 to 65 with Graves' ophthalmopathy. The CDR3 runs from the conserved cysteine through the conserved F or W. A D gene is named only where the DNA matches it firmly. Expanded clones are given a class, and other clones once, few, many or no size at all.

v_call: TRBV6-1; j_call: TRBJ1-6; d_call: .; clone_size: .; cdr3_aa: CASRKSNNSPLHF; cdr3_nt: TGTGCCAGCAGGAAAAGTAATAATTCACCCCTCCACTTT
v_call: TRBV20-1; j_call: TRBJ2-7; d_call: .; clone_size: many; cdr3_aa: CSAKDRRNSYEQYF; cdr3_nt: TGCAGTGCGAAAGACAGGAGGAACTCCTACGAGCAGTACTTC
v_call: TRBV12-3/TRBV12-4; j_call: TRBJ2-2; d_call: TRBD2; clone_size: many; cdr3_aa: CASSRSRTSGENTGELFF; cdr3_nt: TGTGCCAGCAGCCGATCGCGGACTAGCGGCGAGAACACCGGGGAGCTGTTTTTT
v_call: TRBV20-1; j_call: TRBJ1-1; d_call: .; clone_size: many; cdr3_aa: CSARDRGQLNTEAFF; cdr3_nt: TGCAGTGCTAGAGATCGCGGGCAGCTGAACACTGAAGCTTTCTTT
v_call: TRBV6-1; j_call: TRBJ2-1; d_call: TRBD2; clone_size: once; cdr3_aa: CASSRGLAEKYNEQFF; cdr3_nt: TGTGCCAGCAGCCGCGGACTAGCGGAAAAATACAATGAGCAGTTCTTC
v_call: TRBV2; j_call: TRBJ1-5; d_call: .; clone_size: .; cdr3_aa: CASSAREANQPQHF; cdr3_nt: TGTGCCAGCAGTGCAAGGGAAGCAAATCAGCCCCAGCATTTT
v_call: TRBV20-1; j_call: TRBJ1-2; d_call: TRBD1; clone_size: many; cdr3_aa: CSARGQEYGYTF; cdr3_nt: TGCAGTGCTCGGGGACAGGAATATGGCTACACCTTC
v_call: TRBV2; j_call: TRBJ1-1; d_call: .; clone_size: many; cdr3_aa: CASKFGTGNTEAFF; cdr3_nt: TGTGCCAGCAAATTCGGGACCGGTAACACTGAAGCTTTCTTT
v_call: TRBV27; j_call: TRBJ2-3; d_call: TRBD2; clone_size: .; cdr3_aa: CASSLSGTSGSATDTQYF; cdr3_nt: TGTGCCAGCAGTTTGTCCGGGACTAGCGGGAGTGCGACAGATACGCAGTATTTT
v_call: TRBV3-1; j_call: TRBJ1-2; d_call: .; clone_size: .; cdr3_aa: CASSQDEGVYGYTF; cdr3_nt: TGTGCCAGCAGCCAAGATGAAGGCGTCTATGGCTACACCTTC
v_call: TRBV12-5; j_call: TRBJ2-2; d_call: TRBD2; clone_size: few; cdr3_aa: CASGRTSGSLAGELFF; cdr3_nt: TGTGCTAGTGGGAGGACTAGCGGGAGTCTCGCCGGGGAGCTGTTTTTT
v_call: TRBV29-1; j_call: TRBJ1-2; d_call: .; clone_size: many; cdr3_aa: CSVDGNGYTF; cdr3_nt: TGCAGCGTTGATGGGAACGGCTACACCTTC
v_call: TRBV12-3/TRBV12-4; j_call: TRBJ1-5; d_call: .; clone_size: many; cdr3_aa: CASSLRGNRLDNQPQHF; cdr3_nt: TGTGCCAGCAGCCTCCGGGGGAACCGCTTGGACAATCAGCCCCAGCATTTT
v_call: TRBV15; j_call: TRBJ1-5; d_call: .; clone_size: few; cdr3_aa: CATSTGEKHQPQHF; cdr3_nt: TGTGCCACCAGCACCGGTGAGAAACATCAGCCCCAGCATTTT
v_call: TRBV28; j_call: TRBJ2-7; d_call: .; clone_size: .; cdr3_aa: CASKNSGSHEQYF; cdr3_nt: TGTGCCAGCAAGAATAGTGGGAGCCACGAGCAGTACTTC
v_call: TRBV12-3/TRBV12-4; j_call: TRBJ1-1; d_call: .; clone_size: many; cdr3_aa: CASSRRDNTEAFF; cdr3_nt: TGTGCCAGCAGCCGCCGGGATAACACTGAAGCTTTCTTT
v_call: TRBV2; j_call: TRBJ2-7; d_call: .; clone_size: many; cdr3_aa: CASSEAGRSEWVQYF; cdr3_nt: TGTGCCAGCAGTGAAGCGGGGCGCTCCGAGTGGGTGCAGTACTTC
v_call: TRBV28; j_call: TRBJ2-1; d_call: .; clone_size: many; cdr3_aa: CASSILVYEQFF; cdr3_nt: TGTGCCAGCAGTATACTAGTTTATGAGCAGTTCTTC
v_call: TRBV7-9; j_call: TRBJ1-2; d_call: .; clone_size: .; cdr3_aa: CASSPNYPPNYGYTF; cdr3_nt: TGTGCCAGCAGCCCTAACTACCCACCTAACTATGGCTACACCTTC
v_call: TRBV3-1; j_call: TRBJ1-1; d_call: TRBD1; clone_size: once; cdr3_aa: CASSPGTGERGAFF; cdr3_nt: TGTGCCAGCAGCCCTGGGACAGGGGAACGTGGAGCTTTCTTT
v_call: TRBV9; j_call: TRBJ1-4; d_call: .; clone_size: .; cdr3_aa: CASSVGARTGGEKLFF; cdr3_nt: TGTGCCAGCAGCGTAGGGGCACGAACGGGCGGCGAAAAACTGTTTTTT
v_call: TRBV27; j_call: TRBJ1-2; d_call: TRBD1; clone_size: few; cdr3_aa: CASSYGQGGYGYTF; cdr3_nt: TGTGCCAGCAGTTACGGACAGGGGGGATATGGCTACACCTTC
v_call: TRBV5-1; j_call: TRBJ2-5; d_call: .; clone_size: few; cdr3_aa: CASSLSGVKETQYF; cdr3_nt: TGCGCCAGCAGCTTGTCGGGGGTAAAAGAGACCCAGTACTTC
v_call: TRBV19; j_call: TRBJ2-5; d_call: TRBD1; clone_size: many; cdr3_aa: CASSTPGTGRLKKTQYF; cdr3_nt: TGTGCCAGTAGTACTCCCGGGACAGGGCGCTTAAAAAAGACCCAGTACTTC
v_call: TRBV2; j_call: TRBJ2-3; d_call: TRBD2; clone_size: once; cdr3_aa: CASSEEGLAGSTDTQYF; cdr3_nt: TGTGCCAGCAGTGAAGAGGGACTAGCGGGGAGCACAGATACGCAGTATTTT
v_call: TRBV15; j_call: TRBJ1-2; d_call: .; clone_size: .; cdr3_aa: CATSRPRRVVGYTF; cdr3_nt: TGTGCCACCAGCAGACCTCGGAGGGTAGTTGGCTACACCTTC
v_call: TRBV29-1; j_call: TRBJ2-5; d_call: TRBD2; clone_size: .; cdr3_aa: CSVDEAGGRETQYF; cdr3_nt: TGCAGCGTCGATGAAGCGGGAGGAAGGGAGACCCAGTACTTC
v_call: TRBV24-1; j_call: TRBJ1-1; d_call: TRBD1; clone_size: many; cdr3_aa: CATSDVTGRISEAFF; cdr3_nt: TGTGCCACCAGTGATGTGACAGGGAGGATCTCTGAAGCTTTCTTT
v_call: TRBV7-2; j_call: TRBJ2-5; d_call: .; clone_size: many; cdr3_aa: CASSLVWVGETQYF; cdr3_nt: TGTGCCAGCAGCCTGGTGTGGGTGGGGGAGACCCAGTACTTC
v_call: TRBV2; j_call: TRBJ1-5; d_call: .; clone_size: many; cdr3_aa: CASSEGLGGNQPQHF; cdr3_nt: TGTGCCAGCAGTGAAGGGTTGGGGGGAAACCAGCCCCAGCATTTT
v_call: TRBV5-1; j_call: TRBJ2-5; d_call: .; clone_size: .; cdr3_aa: CASSLIHQETQYF; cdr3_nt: TGCGCCAGCAGCTTGATTCACCAAGAGACCCAGTACTTC
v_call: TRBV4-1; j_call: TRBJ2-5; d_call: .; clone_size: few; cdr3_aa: CASSQAPGETQYF; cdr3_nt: TGCGCCAGCAGCCAAGCCCCCGGAGAGACCCAGTACTTC
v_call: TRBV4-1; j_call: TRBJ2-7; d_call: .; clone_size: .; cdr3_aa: CASSQISPPGASPGGYEQYF; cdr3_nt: TGCGCCAGCAGCCAAATCTCCCCCCCGGGGGCCTCCCCAGGAGGCTACGAGCAGTACTTC